These 20 T cell receptor beta chains were sequenced from one sample in a study of identical twins. TCRdb analysed the 5' RACE reads with MiXCR anew, one entry per CDR3 protein. The data show about 890,000 distinct CDR3 sequences, more than 9% seen once. These data were also reused for a study on yellow fever vaccine responses in identical twins.

Sequencing was performed on PBMCs. These receptors came from a young woman in good health.

This clonotype was counted a few times. V is TRBV7-9 and J is TRBJ2-7; 10 bases are shared with TRBD2. This CDR3 contains 14 residues. V dropped 5 bases and J dropped 6; count of bases not matched to a gene: 7. CDR1 and CDR2 (germline): SEHNR, FQNEAQ (reference sequence). The CDR3 here is CASSPGTSVLEQYF. The CDR3 DNA reads as TGTGCCAGCAGCCCCGGGACTAGCGTACTCGAGCAGTACTTC.

There are many counts of this clonotype. The chain joins TRBV10-3 to TRBJ2-1; 12 bases are a match to TRBD2. The junction had 9 bases not matched to a gene; V was cut back by 6 bases and J by 0 bases. Germline CDR1 reads ENHRY; CDR2 reads SYGVKD. This CDR3 has 18 residues. The CDR3 here is CAIRPSSGRALSYNEQFF. The DNA for the CDR3 is TGTGCCATCAGACCCTCTAGCGGGAGGGCCCTCTCCTACAATGAGCAGTTCTTC.

The chain links TRBV5-1 to TRBJ1-2; D is perhaps TRBD1 (5 bases). Deletions cut 0 bases from V and 6 bases from J, with 12 bases between. The CDR3 runs 14 residues. Germline-derived CDR1 and CDR2 are SGHRS and YFSETQ. Written as DNA, the CDR3 is TGCGCCAGCAGCTTGGGACGGGTACAGGATGGCTACACCTTC. Its translation: CASSLGRVQDGYTF.

This clonotype was recorded a few times. V usage is TRBV6-6 and J usage is TRBJ1-3; no firm D call. The CDR3 is 13 residues long. Germline V gives CDR1 MNHNY, CDR2 SVGAGI (reference sequence). Trimming pared 2 bases from V and 4 bases from J, leaving 6 bases between. The CDR3: CASSYGNGNTIYF. The CDR3 bases are TGTGCCAGCAGTTACGGGAACGGAAACACCATATATTTT.

CDR3 DNA sequence: TGTGCCAGCAGCTTACTCGGACTAGCGGGCACAGATACGCAGTATTTT. Protein sequence: CASSLLGLAGTDTQYF. The rearrangement links TRBV11-2 to TRBJ2-3; 10 nucleotides agree with TRBD2. From germline, CDR1 is SGHAT and CDR2 FQNNGV. V dropped 2 bases and J dropped 1; count of bases not matched to a gene: 3. The CDR3 contains 16 residues.

In nucleotides, the CDR3 is TGTGCCCGCCAGGGTTTAGGGGAGACCCAGTACTTC. Translating gives CARQGLGETQYF. The V call is TRBV11-3, the J call TRBJ2-5; D is perhaps TRBD1 (5 bases). V was cut by 11 bases and J by 5 bases, with 15 bases left in between. The CDR3 runs 12 residues. Looked up from germline, CDR1 is SGHNT and CDR2 is YENEEA.

V is TRBV28 and J is TRBJ2-5; TRBD1 matches at 8 bases. Germline CDR1 MDHEN, CDR2 SYDVKM. CDR3 length: 18 residues. The J segment lost 5 bases and the V segment lost 4 bases, leaving 18 bases of the junction unmatched. The chain's CDR3 is CASSSRRTGPRDGETQYF. The CDR3 DNA follows: TGTGCCAGCAGTTCCCGCCGGACAGGGCCTAGGGATGGGGAGACCCAGTACTTC.

The chain carries TRBV28 and TRBJ1-1; TRBD1 is a possible D gene (6 bases). CDR1 is MDHEN, CDR2 SYDVKM, per germline. Deletions cut 7 bases from V and 0 bases from J, with 24 bases between. The CDR3 has 18 amino acids. The CDR3 here is CASNSFEGPGVMNTEAFF. DNA of the CDR3: TGTGCCAGCAACTCTTTCGAGGGCCCAGGGGTAATGAACACTGAAGCTTTCTTT.

Only a few counts were recorded for this clonotype. The J gene is TRBJ2-2, the V gene TRBV9; 8 nucleotides align to TRBD2. Germline CDR1 and CDR2: SGDLS and YYNGEE. There are 16 residues in the CDR3. V dropped 0 bases and J dropped 6; count of bases not matched to a gene: 7. The CDR3 region has the DNA TGTGCCAGCAGCGTAGGTCAAGCGGGAGTTTCCGGGGAGCTGTTTTTT. Translating gives CASSVGQAGVSGELFF.

In its sample, this clonotype was seen a few times. The V and J genes are TRBV20-1 and TRBJ2-4; perhaps TRBD1 as D (6 bases). The germline V and J ends were trimmed by 5 bases and 1 base, with 9 bases remaining between them. Germline assignment: CDR1 DFQATT and CDR2 SNEGSKA (reference sequence). This CDR3 region has 13 residues. CDR3 residues: CSAADRAKNIQYF. The DNA of the CDR3 is TGCAGTGCTGCTGACAGGGCCAAAAACATTCAGTACTTC.

This clonotype has at least ten counts. J is TRBJ1-1 and V is TRBV12-3 or TRBV12-4; 8 bases agree with TRBD1. J was trimmed by 6 bases and V by 6 bases; bases with no gene match: 6. The CDR3 runs to 13 residues. The CDR3 coding sequence is TGTGCCAGCAGGTCCCAGGGGGCCCCTGAAGCTTTCTTT. It is translated as CASRSQGAPEAFF.

The chain recombines TRBV10-3 with TRBJ2-2; TRBD1 matches 7 bases. The V gene end was trimmed by 7 bases and the J gene end by 4 bases; junction bases not matched to a gene: 9. This CDR3 comprises 15 residues. The germline gives CDR1 ENHRY, CDR2 SYGVKD. CDR3 sequence: CAINTGTDITGELFF. Here the CDR3 DNA reads TGTGCCATCAACACCGGGACAGATATCACCGGGGAGCTGTTTTTT.

The chain has TRBV4-2 and TRBJ2-2; 8 bases fit TRBD2. The CDR3 totals 16 residues. Looked up from germline, CDR1 is LGHNA and CDR2 is YNFKEQ. Trimming took 0 bases from V and 4 from J; bases not matched to a gene: 4. The CDR3 DNA reads TGTGCCAGCAGCCAAGAATCCGGGGGGGCCACCGGGGAGCTGTTTTTT. Translating it yields CASSQESGGATGELFF.

This clonotype showed up just a few times. This chain uses TRBV5-1 with TRBJ2-2; 9 nucleotides align to TRBD1. The CDR3 length is 18 residues. V was pared by 4 bases and J by 0 bases, with 10 bases of the junction left unmatched. Germline CDR1 and CDR2: SGHRS and YFSETQ. The CDR3 loop is CASSPQGQGLANTGELFF. Here the CDR3 DNA reads TGCGCCAGCAGCCCGCAGGGACAGGGTCTAGCGAACACCGGGGAGCTGTTTTTT.

J is TRBJ2-1 and V is TRBV9; D is uncertain. Germline V gene data show CDR1 as SGDLS and CDR2 as YYNGEE. The CDR3 loop spans 17 amino acids. V lost 0 bases and J lost 8, with 21 bases in between. In nucleotides, the CDR3 is TGTGCCAGCAGCGTAGAGAAGGCAGGTCCCCTCATGGATGAGCAGTTCTTC. Its translation is CASSVEKAGPLMDEQFF.

The genes are TRBV20-1 and TRBJ2-2; weak D call: TRBD2 (6 bases). The CDR3 extends over 15 amino acids. Per germline, CDR1 DFQATT and CDR2 SNEGSKA (reference sequence). Trimming removed 0 bases at V and 0 bases at J, with 8 bases between. Here the CDR3 DNA reads TGCAGTGCTAGAGATCTAGCGTCGAACACCGGGGAGCTGTTTTTT. Translating gives CSARDLASNTGELFF.

This clonotype was seen only a few times. The V gene is TRBV18, the J gene TRBJ2-3; possibly TRBD1 for D (5 bases). V was cut by 3 bases and J by 3 bases, with 13 bases left in between. This CDR3 spans 15 amino acids. CDR1 is KGHSH and CDR2 is LQKENI in the germline V gene. The CDR3 protein is CASSPRVGPTDTQYF. As DNA, the CDR3 is TGTGCCAGCTCACCCCGAGTGGGGCCGACAGATACGCAGTATTTT.

This clonotype was counted ten times or more. The genes are TRBV10-3 and TRBJ2-3, with D perhaps TRBD1 (5 bases). In germline, CDR1 is ENHRY, CDR2 SYGVKD. The CDR3 length is 13 residues. V shed 10 bases and J shed 2 bases, with 13 bases lying between them. This chain's CDR3 is CASTDKYTDTQYF. The CDR3 DNA reads TGTGCCAGTACGGACAAGTACACAGATACGCAGTATTTT.

This clonotype was counted at least ten times. This chain joins TRBV20-1 and TRBJ1-1; maybe TRBD1 (5 bases). Germline V gene sequence: CDR1 DFQATT, CDR2 SNEGSKA (reference sequence). The CDR3 has 14 residues. V was trimmed by 3 bases and J by 4 bases, leaving 15 bases between them. CDR3 sequence reads: CSARAGGGGTEAFF. The CDR3 DNA is TGCAGTGCTAGGGCCGGGGGAGGCGGCACTGAAGCTTTCTTT.

The chain uses TRBV18 and TRBJ2-7; possible D gene TRBD2, 6 bases. CDR1 is KGHSH, CDR2 LQKENI, per germline. V was trimmed by 6 bases and J by 7 bases, leaving 19 bases between them. This CDR3 has 14 residues. CDR3 protein: CASSPSGGSREQYF. The CDR3 region has the DNA TGTGCCAGCTCCCCATCCGGGGGATCTAGGGAGCAGTACTTC.